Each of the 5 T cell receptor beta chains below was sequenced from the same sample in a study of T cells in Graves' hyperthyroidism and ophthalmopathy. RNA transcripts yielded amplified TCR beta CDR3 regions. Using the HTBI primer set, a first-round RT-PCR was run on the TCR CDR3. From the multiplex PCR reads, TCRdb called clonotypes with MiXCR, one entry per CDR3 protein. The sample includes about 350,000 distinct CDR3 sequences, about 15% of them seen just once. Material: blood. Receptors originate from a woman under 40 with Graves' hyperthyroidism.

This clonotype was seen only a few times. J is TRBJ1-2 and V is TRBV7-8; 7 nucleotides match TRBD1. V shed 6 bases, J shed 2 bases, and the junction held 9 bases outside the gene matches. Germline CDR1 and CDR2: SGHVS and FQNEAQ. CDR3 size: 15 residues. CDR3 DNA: TGTGCCAGCAGTGAGAACAGGGGCCTAAACTATGGCTACACCTTC. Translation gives CASSENRGLNYGYTF.

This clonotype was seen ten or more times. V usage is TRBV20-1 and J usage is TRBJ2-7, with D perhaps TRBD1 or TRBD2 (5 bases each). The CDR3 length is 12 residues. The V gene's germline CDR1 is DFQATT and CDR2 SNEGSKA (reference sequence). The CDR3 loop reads CSSGTDSYEQYF. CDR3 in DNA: TGCAGCTCCGGGACGGACTCCTACGAGCAGTACTTC.

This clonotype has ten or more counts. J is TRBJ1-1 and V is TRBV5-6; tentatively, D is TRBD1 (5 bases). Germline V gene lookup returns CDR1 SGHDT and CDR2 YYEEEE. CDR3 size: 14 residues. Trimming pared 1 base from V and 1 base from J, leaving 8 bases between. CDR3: CASSLPGWNTEAFF. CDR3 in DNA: TGTGCCAGCAGCTTGCCAGGGTGGAACACTGAAGCTTTCTTT.

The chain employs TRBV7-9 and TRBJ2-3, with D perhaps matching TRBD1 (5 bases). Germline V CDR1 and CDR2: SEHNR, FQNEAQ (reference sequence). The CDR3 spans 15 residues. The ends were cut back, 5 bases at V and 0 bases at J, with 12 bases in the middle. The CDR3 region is CASSQWTTSTDTQYF. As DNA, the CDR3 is TGTGCCAGCAGCCAATGGACAACCAGCACAGATACGCAGTATTTT.

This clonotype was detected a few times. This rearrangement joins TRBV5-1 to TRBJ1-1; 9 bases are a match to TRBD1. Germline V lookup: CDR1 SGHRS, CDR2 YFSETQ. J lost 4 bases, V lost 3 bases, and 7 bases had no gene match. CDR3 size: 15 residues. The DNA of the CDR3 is TGCGCCAGCAGCTCAACCGGGACAGGGACCACTGAAGCTTTCTTT. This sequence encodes CASSSTGTGTTEAFF.